Listed below are T cell receptor beta chains from one sample, sequenced in a study of Graves' ophthalmopathy and Graves' hyperthyroidism. MiXCR, run by TCRdb on the multiplex PCR reads, gives a single entry per CDR3 protein. Of approximately 1.2 million distinct CDR3 sequences listed, less than 45% are singletons. Sequences were obtained from peripheral blood or thyroid tissue (not recorded which). The receptors shown here come from an adult man with Graves' hyperthyroidism. The CDR3 runs from the conserved cysteine through the conserved F or W. The order of the fields is clone size, V gene, D gene, J gene, CDR3 DNA, CDR3 protein. The D gene is left open where the match is weak. Clone size, where shown, is once, few, many, or a class for clones that have expanded.

many	TRBV19	-	TRBJ1-1	TGTGCCAGTAGTGTCGCGAGCGCGGGGAACACTGAAGCTTTCTTT	CASSVASAGNTEAFF
-	TRBV29-1	-	TRBJ2-7	TGCAGCGTTGCCGGGATGGGGACGGCCTCCTACGAGCAGTACTTC	CSVAGMGTASYEQYF
once	TRBV2	-	TRBJ2-5	TGTGCAGAATGGCGGGGTGGGGAGACCCAGTACTTC	CAEWRGGETQYF
many	TRBV29-1	-	TRBJ1-2	TGCAGCGTTGATCCCGCGCCAGAAAGGGATGGCTACACCTTC	CSVDPAPERDGYTF
many	TRBV7-2	TRBD1	TRBJ2-7	TGTGCCAGCAGCCCCGGACAGGTGCTTTGGGAGCAGTACTTC	CASSPGQVLWEQYF
once	TRBV10-2	TRBD2	TRBJ2-7	TGCGCCTGCAGTGCCGATACGACTAGCGGGAGCGAGCAGTACTTC	CACSADTTSGSEQYF
many	TRBV20-1	-	TRBJ2-5	TGCAGTGTATTGGGCAGGGGAACGGAAGAGACCCAGTACTTC	CSVLGRGTEETQYF
few	TRBV5-5	-	TRBJ2-5	TGTGCCAGCAGCTTGATCCCGGGGATGGGAGAGACCCAGTACTTC	CASSLIPGMGETQYF
-	TRBV29-1	-	TRBJ2-7	TGCAGCGTTGTTGAACTATACGAGCAGTACTTC	CSVVELYEQYF
once	TRBV7-8	-	TRBJ2-7	TGTGCCGAGCAGCTCAGCAGGGTGATCGACTACGAGCAGTACTTC	CAEQLSRVIDYEQYF
-	TRBV19	-	TRBJ2-7	TGTGCCAGTAGTATGACAGCTACCTACGAGCAGTACTTC	CASSMTATYEQYF
-	TRBV7-9	-	TRBJ1-3	TGTGCCAGCAGCTTAGTGGGCGGGCCCTCTGGAAACACCATATATTTT	CASSLVGGPSGNTIYF
few	TRBV6-2/TRBV6-3	-	TRBJ2-7	TGTGCCAGCAGTTACTCGGACCGGGACCAGAAGTACTTC	CASSYSDRDQKYF
many	TRBV11-2	-	TRBJ2-5	TGTGCCAGCAGCTTAAACCCCGGACAGCAAGAGACCCAGTACTTC	CASSLNPGQQETQYF
-	TRBV4-3	TRBD2	TRBJ2-7	TGCGCCAGCAACCCGACAGCGGGGACCACCTACGAGCAGTACTTC	CASNPTAGTTYEQYF
-	TRBV7-2	TRBD2	TRBJ2-7	TGCGCCAGCAGCCAGGGAGGACTAGCGGGGGGCGACGAGCAGTACTTC	CASSQGGLAGGDEQYF
-	TRBV10-2	-	TRBJ1-6	TGCGCCAGCAGTGAGACCCCCAGCCTCTATAATTCACCCCTCCACTTT	CASSETPSLYNSPLHF
-	TRBV6-2/TRBV6-3	-	TRBJ2-2	TGTGCCAGCAAGGGAATAGCGGCAGCCGGGGAGCTGTTTTTT	CASKGIAAAGELFF
-	TRBV7-9	-	TRBJ1-2	TGTGCCAGCAGCTTAGCACAGGCGTTCTATGGCTACACCTTC	CASSLAQAFYGYTF
once	TRBV5-1	-	TRBJ1-2	TGTGCCAGCAGCCAAGAGAGGGGCTACTATGGCTACACCTTC	CASSQERGYYGYTF
many	TRBV29-1	TRBD1	TRBJ2-5	TGCAGCGGGACAGGGGGCGTAGGGGAGACCCAGTACTTC	CSGTGGVGETQYF
-	TRBV30	-	TRBJ1-5	TGTGCCTACCTCGCGGGGCCGATCGATAGCAATCAGCCCCAGCATTTT	CAYLAGPIDSNQPQHF
few	TRBV4-3	TRBD1	TRBJ2-2	TGCGCCAGCAGCCCATCGGACAGGGGTGGGGAGCTGTTTTTT	CASSPSDRGGELFF
-	TRBV11-2	-	TRBJ2-7	TGTGCCAGCAGTTTATTGTCCGGGGGCTCCTACGAGCAGTACTTC	CASSLLSGGSYEQYF
many	TRBV29-1	TRBD2	TRBJ2-7	TGCAGCGTTGAAGGAAGGGCGGGAGGAAGCTCCTACGAGCAGTACTTC	CSVEGRAGGSSYEQYF
few	TRBV13	-	TRBJ1-2	TGTGCCAGCACTAAGGCCCCGAGCTATGGCTACACCTTC	CASTKAPSYGYTF
many	TRBV20-1	-	TRBJ2-2	TGCAGTGCTAGGGCCCTAGGGAACACCGGGGAGCTGTTTTTT	CSARALGNTGELFF
few	TRBV6-5	TRBD1	TRBJ1-4	TGTGCCAGCAGCCCTACAGGGGGTTCTAATGAAAAACTGTTTTTT	CASSPTGGSNEKLFF
few	TRBV4-3	TRBD1	TRBJ1-5	TGCGCCAGCAGCCAAGGGACGACAGGGCACTATCAGCCCCAGCATTTT	CASSQGTTGHYQPQHF
-	TRBV5-6	TRBD1	TRBJ1-6	TGTGCCAGCAGCCCCGGACAGGAGAGAAACCCCGCGGGCGATTCACCCCTCCACTTT	CASSPGQERNPAGDSPLHF
many	TRBV20-1	-	TRBJ2-7	TGCAGTGCTAGTCGCGGGGCAACCTACGAGCAGTACTTC	CSASRGATYEQYF
-	TRBV29-1	-	TRBJ1-6	TGCAGCGTTGAAGGTTCGGGGGGCGGTTCACCCCTCCACTTT	CSVEGSGGGSPLHF
-	TRBV7-8	-	TRBJ2-3	TGTGCCAGCAGTGAGAGGAGGAGCACAGATACGCAGTATTTT	CASSERRSTDTQYF
-	TRBV7-8	TRBD2	TRBJ2-7	TGCGCCAGCAGCCAAGAGGATACCCCCGGGACTAGCGGGATTTTGACCTACGAGCAGTACTTC	CASSQEDTPGTSGILTYEQYF
-	TRBV29-1	-	TRBJ2-2	TGCAGCGTTGGGTGGGAGAGCTGGGACACCGGGGAGCTGTTTTTT	CSVGWESWDTGELFF
-	TRBV7-2	-	TRBJ1-5	TGTGCCAGCTCACCCCCCTTTAGCAATCAGCCCCAGCATTTT	CASSPPFSNQPQHF
-	TRBV29-1	TRBD1	TRBJ1-6	TGCAGCTTAGAGGACAGGGGCAATTCACCCCTCCACTTT	CSLEDRGNSPLHF
-	TRBV15	-	TRBJ2-2	TGTGCCACCGGCAGTGACAGGGTAAACACCGGGGGGCTGTTTTTT	CATGSDRVNTGGLFF
many	TRBV25-1	TRBD1	TRBJ1-4	TGTGCCAGCAGCGATAAACGACCGGGACAGCTGTATGCTGAGAATGAAAAACTGTTTTTT	CASSDKRPGQLYAENEKLFF
few	TRBV6-5	-	TRBJ2-7	TGTGCCAGCAGCCCTCGGTTGGGGGGCGGACATTACGAGCAGTACTTC	CASSPRLGGGHYEQYF
-	TRBV9	-	TRBJ1-5	TGTGCCAGCAGCATCGGGACTAGCAGCTACGAGCATTTT	CASSIGTSSYEHF
-	TRBV7-9	TRBD1	TRBJ1-6	TGTGCCAGCACGGACAGGGACTCACCCCTCCACTTT	CASTDRDSPLHF
many	TRBV9	-	TRBJ1-4	TGTGCCAGCAGCGTAGGGGACGGGTGGGAAAAACTGTTTTTT	CASSVGDGWEKLFF
-	TRBV7-9	-	TRBJ2-5	TGTGCCAGCAGCTTGGGTCGTCAGGGTGGGGAGACCCAGTACTTC	CASSLGRQGGETQYF
many	TRBV10-2	-	TRBJ1-6	TGCGCCAGCAGTGAGTCTATGTTCGGCAGAACTGTAAATAATTCACCCCTCCACTTT	CASSESMFGRTVNNSPLHF
-	TRBV6-2/TRBV6-3	-	TRBJ1-1	TGTACCAGCAGTTACTTCAGAAACACTGAAGCTTTCTTT	CTSSYFRNTEAFF
few	TRBV28	TRBD2	TRBJ2-7	TGTGCCACCCAGGGTCTAGCGGGAGGGGAGCAGTACTTC	CATQGLAGGEQYF
-	TRBV28	-	TRBJ2-7	TGTGCCAGCAGCAAAGTCTACCCCTACGAGCAGTACTTC	CASSKVYPYEQYF
many	TRBV12-3/TRBV12-4	-	TRBJ1-5	TGTGCCAGCAGTTCACATATGGCAGGGCCCCAGCATTTT	CASSSHMAGPQHF
-	TRBV29-1	-	TRBJ2-6	TGCAGCGTCACCTACGGGGGATCTGGGGCCAACGTCCTGACTTTC	CSVTYGGSGANVLTF
many	TRBV5-1	-	TRBJ1-5	TGCGCCAGCAGCTTGGGGGGCCCGAGCAATCAGCCCCAGCATTTT	CASSLGGPSNQPQHF
-	TRBV10-3	-	TRBJ1-3	TGTGCCATCAGGGCACAGGCGGGCACTGGAAACACCATATATTTT	CAIRAQAGTGNTIYF
many	TRBV7-2	-	TRBJ2-5	TGTGCCAGCCACCCCGGGGGCGGGGGAGAGACCCAGTACTTC	CASHPGGGGETQYF
many	TRBV7-2	TRBD1	TRBJ1-6	TGTGCCAGCAGCCTTCTTTACAGGGGAGCTAATTCACCCCTCCACTTT	CASSLLYRGANSPLHF
few	TRBV12-3/TRBV12-4	-	TRBJ1-1	TGTGCCAGCAGTGTTTTTGTTTCGAGGGCTGAAGCTTTCTTT	CASSVFVSRAEAFF
-	TRBV6-5	-	TRBJ2-7	TGTGCCAGCAGTGACTGGGGAGCTGAGTACTTC	CASSDWGAEYF
many	TRBV2	TRBD1	TRBJ1-2	TGTGCCAGCAGTATACAGGGGGGCTATGGCTACACCTTC	CASSIQGGYGYTF
-	TRBV5-6	TRBD1	TRBJ2-7	TGTGCCAGCAGCGCGACAGGGTCCTGGGAGCAGTACTTC	CASSATGSWEQYF
-	TRBV7-4	-	TRBJ2-7	TGTGCCAGCAGCTTCGGTGGGGAGCTGTACTTC	CASSFGGELYF
few	TRBV30	-	TRBJ2-5	TGTGCCTGGAGTGCGGAAGAGACCCAGTACTTC	CAWSAEETQYF